The rows below give T cell receptor beta chains drawn from one sample of a study of blood T cell repertoires in COVID-19. Generated by immunoSEQ multiplex PCR, the TCRdb table keeps only in-frame clones and is missing some. The sample contains 250,000 to 300,000 clones, over 80% of which appear only once. Material for sequencing was PBMCs or T cells enriched from blood (not recorded which). The source is a human donor in a cohort exposed to, infected with or recovered from COVID-19 (not recorded which). The donor label of this sample is uncertain. The CDR3 runs from the conserved cysteine through the conserved F or W. Fields, in order: V gene, clone size, J gene, D gene, CDR3 protein, CDR3 DNA. The D gene is left open where the match is weak. Not all rows give a size; the values are once, few, many and, for expanded clones, a class.

>TRBV7-3|-|TRBJ1-2|-
CASSLTAGVNYGYTF
TGTGCCAGCAGCTTAACAGCAGGGGTTAACTATGGCTACACCTTC
>TRBV2|-|TRBJ1-2|-
CASSRVGDSYGYTF
TGTGCCAGCTCCCGGGTGGGGGACTCCTATGGCTACACCTTC
>TRBV5-4|-|TRBJ1-2|TRBD1
CASIRDRGDYGYTF
TGTGCCAGCATCCGGGACAGGGGAGACTATGGCTACACCTTC
>TRBV13|-|TRBJ2-1|TRBD1
CASSLEPGTGGNEQFF
TGTGCCAGCAGCTTAGAACCCGGGACAGGGGGAAATGAGCAGTTCTTC
>TRBV27|-|TRBJ1-6|TRBD1
CASSSPLRGVRSPLHF
TGTGCCAGCAGTTCCCCCCTCAGGGGGGTAAGGTCACCCCTCCACTTT
>TRBV19|few|TRBJ1-2|TRBD1
CASKAGGSYGYTF
TGTGCCAGTAAGGCAGGGGGAAGCTATGGCTACACCTTC
>TRBV15|-|TRBJ1-2|TRBD1
CATSLTGTSGYTF
TGTGCCACCAGCTTGACAGGGACGAGTGGCTACACCTTC
>TRBV9|few|TRBJ2-2|-
CASSVMGAGTGELFF
TGTGCCAGCAGCGTGATGGGGGCAGGAACCGGGGAGCTGTTTTTT
>TRBV18|-|TRBJ1-1|TRBD1
CASSSRTGANTEAFF
TGTGCCAGCTCGAGTCGGACAGGCGCGAACACTGAAGCTTTCTTT
>TRBV23-1|once|TRBJ2-7|TRBD1
CASTTKGQGIGYEQYF
TGCGCCAGCACCACAAAGGGACAGGGGATCGGCTACGAGCAGTACTTC
>TRBV5-8|-|TRBJ1-6|-
CASSHRVSYNSPLHF
TGTGCCAGCAGCCACAGGGTGTCCTATAATTCACCCCTCCACTTT
>TRBV5-1|-|TRBJ1-4|TRBD1
CASSLASGQGNEKLFF
TGCGCCAGCAGCTTGGCCTCGGGACAGGGAAATGAAAAACTGTTTTTT
>TRBV2|-|TRBJ2-1|TRBD1
CASRTGASSYNEQFF
TGTGCCAGTCGGACAGGTGCTAGCTCCTACAATGAGCAGTTCTTC
>TRBV2|-|TRBJ1-1|-
CALRTVEGTEAFF
TGTGCGCTCCGGACAGTTGAGGGCACTGAAGCTTTCTTT